One sample yielded the 20 T cell receptor beta chains listed below, sequenced in a study of patients and donors after allogeneic stem cell transplantation (dated by TCRdb to 2018 to 2020). The library relied on RT-PCR. Sequencing used a NextSeq 550. The public reads were quality trimmed at Q25 with fastp and then assembled into clones with MiXCR by TCRdb, keeping productive beta chains. Rows are combined by CDR3 protein, so each entry shows the most common genes and DNA. The sample profile shows about a million distinct CDR3 sequences; approximately 18% of them were found once. The ten top clones hold about 6% of the sample. Sequenced input: blood, either unsorted or a sorted T cell fraction (not recorded which). The receptor set was obtained from a human donor who was either an allogeneic HSCT recipient or a stem cell or donor lymphocyte infusion donor (not recorded which). It is not recorded whose cells these are; they may come from a transplant donor.

This clonotype was detected a few times. J is TRBJ1-1 and V is TRBV20-1; no clear D gene. This CDR3 contains 16 residues. Trimming removed 0 bases from V and 1 base from J, with 15 bases in between. Germline V gene sequence: CDR1 DFQATT, CDR2 SNEGSKA (reference sequence). CDR3 sequence reads: CSARDNRKVPNTEAFF. The CDR3 DNA is TGCAGTGCTAGAGATAACCGTAAGGTCCCGAACACTGAAGCTTTCTTT.

The CDR3 DNA reads as TGCGCCAGCAGCTTGGAAGACGGCCGTTATAACTATGGCTACACCTTC. Protein: CASSLEDGRYNYGYTF. This sequence joins TRBV5-1 and TRBJ1-2; D ambiguous. The CDR3 length is 16 residues. V lost 0 bases, J lost 1 base, and 13 bases lay in between. The germline CDR1 and CDR2 sequences are SGHRS and YFSETQ.

A few counts support this clonotype. The chain joins TRBV9 to TRBJ1-1, with D perhaps TRBD1 (5 bases). V lost 4 bases and J 3 bases, leaving 13 bases between the germline ends. Germline CDR1 is SGDLS and CDR2 is YYNGEE. The CDR3 has 14 residues. This CDR3 is CASSTRGMDTEAFF. Here the CDR3 DNA reads TGTGCCAGCAGCACTCGGGGGATGGACACTGAAGCTTTCTTT.

This clonotype was observed a handful of times. The genes are TRBV29-1 and TRBJ2-7; the D gene is possibly TRBD1 (5 bases). V gave up 7 bases and J gave up 2 bases, with 15 bases separating them. The CDR3 extends over 13 amino acids. Germline values: CDR1 SQVTM, CDR2 ANQGSEA. The chain's CDR3 is CSAIGDSPYEQYF. The CDR3, as DNA: TGCAGCGCTATAGGTGACAGCCCCTACGAGCAGTACTTC.

This clonotype appeared a few times. This chain connects TRBV29-1 to TRBJ2-2; 7 nucleotides match TRBD1. The germline CDR1 and CDR2 sequences are SQVTM and ANQGSEA. V lost 1 base to trimming and J lost 3 bases; unmatched junction nucleotides: 8. The CDR3 runs to 16 residues. The CDR3 loop reads CSVEAYRGLDTGELFF. The CDR3 DNA reads TGCAGCGTTGAAGCTTACAGGGGATTGGACACCGGGGAGCTGTTTTTT.

This clonotype was seen ten or more times. V is TRBV12-3 or TRBV12-4 and J is TRBJ2-1; 7 bases align to TRBD1. The CDR3 spans 16 residues. J gave up 1 base and V 6 bases, and 9 bases lay outside the gene matches. The CDR3 bases are TGTGCCAGCAGACATACAGGGGCCCCATCCTACAATGAGCAGTTCTTC. It specifies CASRHTGAPSYNEQFF.

The chain recombines TRBV5-6 with TRBJ2-7, with 8 bases matching TRBD1. The CDR3 is made up of 16 amino acids. Per the germline V gene, CDR1 is SGHDT and CDR2 is YYEEEE. With V trimmed by 4 bases and J by 0 bases, 9 bases remained unmatched. CDR3: CASSEDRGEGSYEQYF. The CDR3 nucleotides read TGTGCCAGCAGCGAAGACAGGGGCGAGGGCTCCTACGAGCAGTACTTC.

The chain carries TRBV20-1 and TRBJ2-5, with 8 bases identical to TRBD2. Germline assignment: CDR1 DFQATT and CDR2 SNEGSKA (reference sequence). Germline trimming cut 5 bases from V and 4 bases from J; bases unmatched to any gene: 15. The CDR3 consists of 16 residues. CDR3 sequence reads: CSARLPLGTRRETQYF. As DNA, the CDR3 is TGCAGTGCTCGTCTCCCCCTCGGGACTAGGAGAGAGACCCAGTACTTC.

A few counts support this clonotype. This chain's CDR3 is CASSQVVPKRNEQYF. The CDR3 DNA sequence: TGTGCCAGCAGCCAGGTGGTTCCAAAGAGGAACGAGCAGTACTTC. The chain is built from TRBV3-1 and TRBJ2-7; D gene ambiguous. Trimming took off 3 bases at V and 5 bases at J, with 17 bases between the two ends. This CDR3 has 15 residues. Germline V gives CDR1 LGHDT, CDR2 YNNKEL (reference sequence).

This clonotype occurred a few times. The rearrangement joins TRBV7-9 to TRBJ1-2; D gene uncertain. Trimming removed 6 bases at V and 9 bases at J, with 11 bases between. The CDR3 runs to 11 residues. The germline V gene has CDR1 SEHNR and CDR2 FQNEAQ (reference sequence). DNA for the CDR3: TGTGCCAGCAGACCCTTGAGCAGCTACACCTTC. This codes for CASRPLSSYTF.

The V and J genes are TRBV7-6 and TRBJ2-1; no clear D gene. This CDR3 is built from 13 residues. Germline loops: CDR1 SGHVS, CDR2 FNYEAQ. Trimming took 2 bases from V and 5 from J, leaving 7 bases between them. The CDR3 region is CASSLKVHNEQFF. Written as DNA, the CDR3 is TGTGCCAGCAGCTTAAAAGTGCACAATGAGCAGTTCTTC.

The rearrangement joins TRBV21-1 to TRBJ1-5; TRBD1 is the table's D call and was not checked against the DNA. TRBV21-1 is classified as a pseudogene. CDR3 length: 18 residues. CDR3 in DNA: TGTGCCAGCACCGACCGGGACCCCGATTCCCCTAGCAATCAGCCCCAGCATTTT. This encodes CASTDRDPDSPSNQPQHF.

The chain joins TRBV5-1 to TRBJ2-7; the match to TRBD1 covers 9 bases. Germline CDR1 and CDR2: SGHRS and YFSETQ. V dropped 3 bases and J dropped 3; count of bases not matched to a gene: 7. This CDR3 region has 15 residues. CDR3 sequence (DNA): TGCGCCAGCAGCTGGGGACAGGGTGTAGGCTACGAGCAGTACTTC. It translates to CASSWGQGVGYEQYF.

V gene TRBV30 combines with J gene TRBJ2-1; TRBD2 matches at 9 bases. CDR1 GTSNPN and CDR2 SVGIG come from the germline V gene (reference sequence). V dropped 0 bases and J dropped 9; count of bases not matched to a gene: 6. This CDR3 contains 14 residues. In nucleotides, the CDR3 is TGTGCCTGGAGTGTACGGCGGGGGGGCGGTGAGCAGTTCTTC. Amino acid sequence: CAWSVRRGGGEQFF. The variable domain in full, completed from reference TRBV30 and TRBJ2-1, reads SQTIHQWPATLVQPVGSPLSLECTVEGTSNPNLYWYRQAAGRGLQLLFYSVGIGQISSEVPQNLSASRPQDRQFILSSKKLLLSDSGFYLCAWSVRRGGGEQFFGPGTRLTVL.

The chain carries TRBV9 and TRBJ2-1; tentative D call: TRBD2 (6 bases). The CDR3 runs to 15 residues. V lost 2 bases to trimming and J lost 6 bases, with 15 bases between them. Germline V gene lookup returns CDR1 SGDLS and CDR2 YYNGEE. The CDR3 here is CASSVRESWGNEQFF. CDR3 DNA sequence: TGTGCCAGCAGCGTTCGGGAGTCTTGGGGCAATGAGCAGTTCTTC.

The J gene is TRBJ2-1, the V gene TRBV18, with a tentative D call TRBD1 (5 bases). CDR3 size: 13 residues. CDR1 and CDR2 (germline): KGHSH, LQKENI. Trimming took off 0 bases at V and 8 bases at J, with 8 bases between the two ends. In DNA form, the CDR3 reads TGTGCCAGCTCACCACCGGGGCCCCATGAGCAGTTCTTC. Amino acids: CASSPPGPHEQFF.

This clonotype was seen only a few times. This chain joins TRBV11-2 and TRBJ1-4; D gene uncertain. Trimming stripped 5 bases from V and 7 bases from J, with 8 bases between. CDR1 is SGHAT and CDR2 is FQNNGV in the germline V gene. The CDR3 runs 12 residues. The CDR3 reads CASSLLREKLFF. The CDR3 coding sequence is TGTGCCAGCAGCCTCCTTCGTGAAAAACTGTTTTTT.

This clonotype has only a few counts. The chain links TRBV29-1 to TRBJ2-1, with D possibly TRBD2 on 6 matching bases. In germline, CDR1 is SQVTM, CDR2 ANQGSEA. V was trimmed by 1 base and J by 7 bases, leaving 8 bases between them. This CDR3 is 12 amino acids long. CDR3 DNA sequence: TGCAGCGTTGAAGGTGGAGGGAATGAGCAGTTCTTC. This sequence encodes CSVEGGGNEQFF.

This clonotype came up a few times. The chain employs TRBV2 and TRBJ1-1, with D tentatively TRBD1 (6 bases). Germline V CDR1 and CDR2: SNHLY, FYNNEI. The CDR3 covers 15 residues. The ends were cut back, 4 bases at V and 4 bases at J, with 16 bases in the middle. The CDR3, as DNA: TGTGCCAGCAGTGCACTACAGGGATGGGTCACTGAAGCTTTCTTT. Amino acid sequence: CASSALQGWVTEAFF.

This clonotype showed up just a few times. The rearrangement uses TRBV29-1 and TRBJ2-3; tentatively, D is TRBD1 or TRBD2 (5 bases each). The V end lost 8 bases, the J end lost 4 bases, and 10 bases lay between the germline ends. Germline values: CDR1 SQVTM, CDR2 ANQGSEA. This CDR3 spans 11 amino acids. The CDR3 bases are TGCAGCTGGGGGTATTCAGATACGCAGTATTTT. It yields the protein CSWGYSDTQYF.